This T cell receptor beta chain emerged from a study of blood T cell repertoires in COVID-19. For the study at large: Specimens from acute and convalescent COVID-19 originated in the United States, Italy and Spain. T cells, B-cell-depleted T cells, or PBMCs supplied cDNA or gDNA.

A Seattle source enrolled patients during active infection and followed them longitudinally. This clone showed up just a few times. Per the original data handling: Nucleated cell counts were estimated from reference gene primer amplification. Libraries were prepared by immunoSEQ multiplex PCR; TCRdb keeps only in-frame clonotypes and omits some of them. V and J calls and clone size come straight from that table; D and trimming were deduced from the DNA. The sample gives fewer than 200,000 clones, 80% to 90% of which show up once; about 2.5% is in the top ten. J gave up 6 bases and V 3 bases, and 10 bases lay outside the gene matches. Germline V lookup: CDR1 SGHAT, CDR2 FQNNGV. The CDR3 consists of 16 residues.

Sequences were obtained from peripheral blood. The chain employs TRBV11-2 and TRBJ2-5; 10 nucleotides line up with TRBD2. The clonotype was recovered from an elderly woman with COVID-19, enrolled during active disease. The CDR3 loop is CASSFFLAGGTKTQYF. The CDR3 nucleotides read TGTGCCAGCAGCTTCTTCTTAGCGGGAGGTACGAAGACCCAGTACTTC.